This record concerns one TCR beta chain sequence. The data belong to a study of response to subunit inactivated influenza vaccine. The CDR3 totals 16 residues. One entry per CDR3 protein results from TCRdb running MiXCR on the RT-PCR reads. The table lists 500,000 to 600,000 distinct CDR3 sequences, about 15% of them singletons. V and J are TRBV12-2 and TRBJ2-7; the table calls TRBD1, which could not be checked here. TRBV12-2 is a recognized pseudogene. The source material was CD4+ T cells sorted from PBMCs, sampled roughly 24 months after vaccination. The source of this sequence is a man aged 45 to 75 who received an inactivated influenza vaccine. The CDR3 DNA follows: TGTGCAAGTCGCTTAGGTGGACAGCCTTATCCCTACGAGCAGTACTTC. Its protein product is CASRLGGQPYPYEQYF.